This T cell receptor beta chain was sequenced during a study of cytomegalovirus exposure and HLA in healthy donors. Germline CDR1 reads MNHNS; CDR2 reads SASEGT. V lost 0 bases to trimming and J lost 5 bases; unmatched junction nucleotides: 9. This CDR3 contains 17 residues. PCR used 60 Vbeta primers and 13 Jbeta primers. Per the study methods: A follow-up analysis tallied 60 million to 85 million unique TCR beta chains, roughly 10 million shared. Some clones are missing from TCRdb's copy, which holds only in-frame ones; the method was immunoSEQ multiplex PCR. Clone size and the V and J calls come from that table; the DNA yielded D and trimming. There are more than 90,000 clones in the sample; roughly 80% occur only once, and 3.5% to 5% lies in the top ten. Those who donated were healthy bone marrow donors.

The chain has TRBV6-1 and TRBJ2-3; 9 nucleotides agree with TRBD2. This clonotype was sampled from a middle-aged man in good health and CMV-seronegative. The sequenced sample was PBMCs. CDR3: CASSEAVGSGGRDTQYF. The CDR3 nucleotides read TGTGCCAGCAGTGAAGCGGTCGGTAGCGGGGGTAGAGATACGCAGTATTTT.